This T cell receptor (beta chain) was obtained from a study of blood T cell repertoires in COVID-19. At the level of the study: COVID-19 samples from acute and convalescent phases originated in the United States, Italy and Spain. PBMCs, B-cell-depleted T cells, or T cells were the source of the cDNA or gDNA that made up the material.

This clone has a single count. The V end lost 4 bases, the J end lost 5 bases, and 13 bases lay between the germline ends. This CDR3 has 13 residues. Germline lookup yields CDR1 SGHDT and CDR2 YYEEEE. Libraries were prepared by immunoSEQ multiplex PCR; TCRdb keeps only in-frame clonotypes and omits some of them. The sample has over 70,000 clones; about 92% are singletons. This receptor was obtained from a man between 18 and 29 years old with COVID-19, enrolled during active disease. Material for sequencing was peripheral blood. V is TRBV5-6 and J is TRBJ2-7, with TRBD1 as a possible D gene (6 bases). The CDR3 DNA is TGTGCCAGCAGCCACCAGGGGCTCGACGAGCAGTACTTC. This sequence encodes CASSHQGLDEQYF.